The T cell receptor beta chain described here comes from a study of shared clonotypes between healthy human individuals. Study overall: Per-donor plates numbered three CD4 naive, three CD4 memory, two CD8 naive and one CD8 memory. Study-wide findings and caveats: Non-shared clonotypes displayed generation probabilities falling below those of clonotypes present in all four donors.

Regarding this clone: Its antigen is not known.

Healthy adults negative for HIV, lacking recent acute infections or vaccinations, served as donors. DNA at about 210 ng, some 31,000 T cell genomes, went into sorted-subset replicate PCRs. TCRdb's table, derived via immunoSEQ multiplex PCR, lists solely in-frame clones and lacks some. The sample lists about 2.4 million clones; 90% to 95% were seen once. CDR1 is SGHRS and CDR2 is YFSETQ in the germline V gene. J was trimmed by 1 base and V by 3 bases; bases with no gene match: 12. The CDR3 is made up of 19 amino acids. The sample consisted of naive CD4+ T cells sorted from blood. Subset described: CD45RA+ positively selected. V usage is TRBV5-1 and J usage is TRBJ2-3; 12 nucleotides agree with TRBD2. This TCR was sampled from a young man in good health. The CDR3 DNA is TGCGCCAGCAGCTCGCGACTAGCGGGGGCGACAAGGGGCACAGATACGCAGTATTTT. Translated, it gives CASSSRLAGATRGTDTQYF.